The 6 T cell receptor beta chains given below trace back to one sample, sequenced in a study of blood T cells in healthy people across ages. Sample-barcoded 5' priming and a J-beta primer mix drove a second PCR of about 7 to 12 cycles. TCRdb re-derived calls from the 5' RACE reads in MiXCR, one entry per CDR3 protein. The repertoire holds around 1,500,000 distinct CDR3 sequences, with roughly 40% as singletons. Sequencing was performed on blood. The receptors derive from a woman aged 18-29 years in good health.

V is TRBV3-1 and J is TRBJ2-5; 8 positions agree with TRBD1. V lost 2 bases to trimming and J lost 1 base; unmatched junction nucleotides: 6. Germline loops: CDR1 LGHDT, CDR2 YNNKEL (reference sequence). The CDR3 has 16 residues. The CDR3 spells CASSQRRTGSQETQYF. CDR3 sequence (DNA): TGTGCCAGCAGCCAACGCCGGACAGGGAGCCAAGAGACCCAGTACTTC.

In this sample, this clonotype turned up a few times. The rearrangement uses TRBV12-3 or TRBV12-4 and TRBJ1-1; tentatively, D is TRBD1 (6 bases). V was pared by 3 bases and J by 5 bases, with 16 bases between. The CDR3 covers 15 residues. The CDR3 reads CASSFRGQSKTEAFF. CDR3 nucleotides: TGTGCCAGCAGTTTTCGGGGGCAGTCAAAAACTGAAGCTTTCTTT.

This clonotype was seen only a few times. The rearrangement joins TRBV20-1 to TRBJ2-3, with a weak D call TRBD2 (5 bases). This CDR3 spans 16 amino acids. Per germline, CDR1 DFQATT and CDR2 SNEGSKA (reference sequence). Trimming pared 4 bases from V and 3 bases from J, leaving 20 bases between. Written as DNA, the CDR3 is TGCAGTGCTAACCACCCCACTAGTCTATTGACAGATACGCAGTATTTT. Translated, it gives CSANHPTSLLTDTQYF.

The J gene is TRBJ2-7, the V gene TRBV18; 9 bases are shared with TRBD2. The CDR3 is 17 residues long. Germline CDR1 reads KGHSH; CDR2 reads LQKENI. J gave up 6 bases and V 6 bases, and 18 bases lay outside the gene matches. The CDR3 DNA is TGTGCCAGCTCCCAACCCGGCGGACTAGCGATGCGGGGCGAGCAGTACTTC. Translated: CASSQPGGLAMRGEQYF.

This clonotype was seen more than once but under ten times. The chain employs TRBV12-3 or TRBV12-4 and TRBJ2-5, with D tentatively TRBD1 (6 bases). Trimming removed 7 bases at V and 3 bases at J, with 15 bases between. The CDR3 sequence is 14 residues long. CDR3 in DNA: TGTGCCAGCACCATCACAGGGTTGGAAGAGACCCAGTACTTC. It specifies CASTITGLEETQYF.

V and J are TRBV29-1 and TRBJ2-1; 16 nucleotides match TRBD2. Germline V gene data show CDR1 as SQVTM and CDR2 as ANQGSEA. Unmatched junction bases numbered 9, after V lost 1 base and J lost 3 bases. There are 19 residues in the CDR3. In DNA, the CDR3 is TGCAGCGTTGAAGGCGGTCTGGGACTAGCGGGAGGGGACTACAATGAGCAGTTCTTC. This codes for CSVEGGLGLAGGDYNEQFF.